This paragraph covers one T cell receptor (beta chain) sequence. The method was immunoSEQ multiplex PCR; TCRdb's version includes in-frame clones alone and lacks a portion of them. The sample carries some 50,000 clones, around four fifths recorded once. This sample is part of a study of memory CD4+ T cells and cytomegalovirus serostatus. Single viable CD3+CD4+CD8-CD45RO+ cells were sorted as the memory CD4+ T cells. The receptor's source is an adult in good health and CMV-seronegative. Specimen: memory CD4+ T cells from blood.

The CDR3 loop is CASSEGAGVTEAFF. The CDR3 DNA is TGTGCCAGCAGTGAAGGGGCAGGGGTGACTGAAGCTTTCTTT. The chain joins TRBV6-1 to TRBJ1-1; D might be TRBD1 (6 bases). V was shortened by 1 base and J by 5 bases, with 11 bases between the two germline ends. The CDR3 extends over 14 amino acids. Germline V gene sequence: CDR1 MNHNS, CDR2 SASEGT.